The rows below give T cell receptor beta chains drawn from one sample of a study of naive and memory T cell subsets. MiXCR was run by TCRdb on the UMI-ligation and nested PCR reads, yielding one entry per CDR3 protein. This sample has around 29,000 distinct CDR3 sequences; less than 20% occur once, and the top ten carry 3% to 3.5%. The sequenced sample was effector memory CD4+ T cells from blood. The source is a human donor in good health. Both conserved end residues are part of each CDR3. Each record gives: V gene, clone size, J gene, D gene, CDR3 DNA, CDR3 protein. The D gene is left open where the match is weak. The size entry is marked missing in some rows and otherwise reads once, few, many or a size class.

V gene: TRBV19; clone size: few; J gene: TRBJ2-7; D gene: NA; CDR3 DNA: TGTGCCAGTAGTGCAGCCGGGACACGCACCTACGAGCAGTACTTC; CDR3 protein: CASSAAGTRTYEQYF
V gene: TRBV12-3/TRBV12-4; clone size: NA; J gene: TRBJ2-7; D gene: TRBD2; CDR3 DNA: TGTGCCAGCAGCGCGGGACTAGCGGGTCCAAACTACTACGAGCAGTACTTC; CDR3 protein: CASSAGLAGPNYYEQYF
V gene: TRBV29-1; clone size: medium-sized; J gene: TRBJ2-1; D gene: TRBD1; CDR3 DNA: TGCAGCGTTGGGGACCCGGGACAGGGCGACTACAATGAGCAGTTCTTC; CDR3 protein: CSVGDPGQGDYNEQFF
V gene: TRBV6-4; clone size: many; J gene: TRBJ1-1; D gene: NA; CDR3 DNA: TGTGCCAGCAGTGAACAACAGAACACTGAAGCTTTCTTT; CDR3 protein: CASSEQQNTEAFF
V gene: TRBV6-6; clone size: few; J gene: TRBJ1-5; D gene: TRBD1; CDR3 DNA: TGTGCCAGCAGTTACCGTGACAGGGGTTGGAGCAATCAGCCCCAGCATTTT; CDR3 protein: CASSYRDRGWSNQPQHF
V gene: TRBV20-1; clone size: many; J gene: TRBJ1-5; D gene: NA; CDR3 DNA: TGCAGTGCTAGATCAGAGGGAATTAGCAATCAGCCCCAGCATTTT; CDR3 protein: CSARSEGISNQPQHF
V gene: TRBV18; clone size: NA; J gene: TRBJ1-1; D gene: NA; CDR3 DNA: TGTGCCAGCTCACCAAACATGGGACAGAACACTGAAGCTTTCTTT; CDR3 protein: CASSPNMGQNTEAFF
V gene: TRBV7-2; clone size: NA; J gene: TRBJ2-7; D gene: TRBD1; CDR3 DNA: TGTGCCAGCAGCTTAGCGCAAGGGGGCATCGACGAGCAGTACTTC; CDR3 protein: CASSLAQGGIDEQYF
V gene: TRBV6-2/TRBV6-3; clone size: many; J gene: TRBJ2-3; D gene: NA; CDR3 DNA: TGTGCCAGCAGTTACTATGGGGACACAGATACGCAGTATTTT; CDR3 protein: CASSYYGDTDTQYF
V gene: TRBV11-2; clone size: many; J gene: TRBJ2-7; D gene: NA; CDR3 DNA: TGTGCCAGCAGCTTAGAGACAGGTACCTACGAGCAGTACTTC; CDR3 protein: CASSLETGTYEQYF
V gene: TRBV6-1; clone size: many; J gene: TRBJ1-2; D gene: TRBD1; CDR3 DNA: TGTGCCAGCAGTGAAGCGAGGGGGCGCGGCTACACCTTC; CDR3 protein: CASSEARGRGYTF
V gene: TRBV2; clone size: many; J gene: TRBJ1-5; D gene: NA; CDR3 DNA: TGTGCCAGCAGCGCACAGAGACATAACGCTCAGCCCCAGCATTTT; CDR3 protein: CASSAQRHNAQPQHF
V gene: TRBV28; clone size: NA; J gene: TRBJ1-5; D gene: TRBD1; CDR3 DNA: TGTGCCAGCAGTTCGGGACAGGATGGGATGGGCAATCAGCCCCAGCATTTT; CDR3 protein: CASSSGQDGMGNQPQHF
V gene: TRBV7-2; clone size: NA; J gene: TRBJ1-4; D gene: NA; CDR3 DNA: TGTGCCAGCAGCCGATCAGGACCGCTTAATGAAAAACTGTTTTTT; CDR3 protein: CASSRSGPLNEKLFF
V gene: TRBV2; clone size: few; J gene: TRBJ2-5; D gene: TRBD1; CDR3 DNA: TGTGCCAGCAGACCCTGGGGGACAGCTTACCAAGAGACCCAGTACTTC; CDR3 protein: CASRPWGTAYQETQYF
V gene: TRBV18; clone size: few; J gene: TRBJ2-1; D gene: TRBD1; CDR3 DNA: TGTGCCAGCTCGCTTGGCGTCGGACAGGGGACTTTAGCTGAGCAGTTCTTC; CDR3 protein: CASSLGVGQGTLAEQFF
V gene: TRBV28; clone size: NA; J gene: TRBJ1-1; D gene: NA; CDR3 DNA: TGTGCCAGCAGCCCGGGACCGACCCGCACTGAAGCTTTCTTT; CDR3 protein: CASSPGPTRTEAFF
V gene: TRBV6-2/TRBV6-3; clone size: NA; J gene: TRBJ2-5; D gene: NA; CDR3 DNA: TGTGCCAGTCTTAAAGGCGGGACCCAGAAGACCCAGTACTTC; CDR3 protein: CASLKGGTQKTQYF
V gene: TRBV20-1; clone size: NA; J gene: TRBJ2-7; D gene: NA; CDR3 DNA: TGCAGTGCTAGACCGACAGGATCCAACACCTGGGAGCAGTACTTC; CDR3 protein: CSARPTGSNTWEQYF
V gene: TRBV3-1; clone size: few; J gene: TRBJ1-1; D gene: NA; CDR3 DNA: TGTGCCAGCAGCCAGGGGCTCGTTAACACTGAAGCTTTCTTT; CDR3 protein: CASSQGLVNTEAFF
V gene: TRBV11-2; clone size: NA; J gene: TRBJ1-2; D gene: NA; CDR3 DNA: TGTGCCAGTGGTGGGGGAGAGTTC; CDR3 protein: CASGGGEF
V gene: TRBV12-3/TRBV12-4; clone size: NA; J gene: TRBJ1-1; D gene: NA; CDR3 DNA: TGTGCCAGCAGTTATTCGGGTATCCGGGTTGAAGCTTTCTTT; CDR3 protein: CASSYSGIRVEAFF
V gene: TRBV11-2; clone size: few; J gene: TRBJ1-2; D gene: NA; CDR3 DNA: TGTGCCAGCAGCTTAGGATTAGCTAACTATGGCTACACCTTC; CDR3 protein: CASSLGLANYGYTF
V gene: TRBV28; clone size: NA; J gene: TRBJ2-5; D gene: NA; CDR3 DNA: TGTGCCAGCAGGAGGGACCTCCTGAGGGAGACCCAGTACTTC; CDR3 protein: CASRRDLLRETQYF
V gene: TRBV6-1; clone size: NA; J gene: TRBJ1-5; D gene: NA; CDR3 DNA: TGTGCCAGCACCCTCGGGGGGGGCGTCTTACCCAATCAGCCCCAGCATTTT; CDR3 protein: CASTLGGGVLPNQPQHF